These 11 T cell receptor beta chains came from one sample sequenced in a study of blood T cell repertoires in COVID-19. TCRdb's table, derived via immunoSEQ multiplex PCR, lists solely in-frame clones and lacks some. The data contain 190,000 or so clones, around 87% of them singletons. Sequencing was performed on peripheral blood. Receptors originate from a man aged 40-55 years with active or convalescent COVID-19.

The J gene is TRBJ2-3, the V gene TRBV4-2, with 7 bases fitting TRBD2. The length of the CDR3 is 18 residues. CDR1 and CDR2 from the germline V gene are LGHNA and YNFKEQ. J lost 1 base, V lost 4 bases, and 14 bases had no gene match. CDR3 nucleotides: TGTGCCAGCAGCCGGCAAGCGCAATCGGGGGGAGGCACAGATACGCAGTATTTT. Amino acid sequence: CASSRQAQSGGGTDTQYF.

The rearrangement uses TRBV10-1 and TRBJ2-1, with D possibly matching TRBD1 (5 bases). The V end was cut by 3 bases, the J end by 1 base, with 10 bases between. The CDR3 has 15 residues. Germline CDR1 is WNHNN and CDR2 is SYGVQD (reference sequence). The CDR3: CASSDSQGSYNEQFF. CDR3 nucleotides: TGCGCCAGCAGTGATAGTCAGGGATCCTACAATGAGCAGTTCTTC.

This clone appeared once. The chain employs TRBV9 and TRBJ1-1; 9 bases agree with TRBD1. CDR3 length: 15 residues. The ends lost 2 bases at V and 6 bases at J; junction bases unmatched: 8. CDR1 SGDLS and CDR2 YYNGEE come from the germline V gene. DNA of the CDR3: TGTGCCAGCAGCGTTTCTGGACAGGGGTCCGCTGAAGCTTTCTTT. Translation gives CASSVSGQGSAEAFF.

The chain links TRBV5-1 to TRBJ2-7; TRBD2 matches at 9 bases. Germline V CDR1 and CDR2: SGHRS, YFSETQ. The CDR3 runs 15 residues. Losses at the gene ends were 3 bases for V and 1 base for J; bases not matched to a gene: 5. CDR3 in DNA: TGCGCCAGCAGCTGGGGTAGCGGGGGTTCCTACGAGCAGTACTTC. Translating gives CASSWGSGGSYEQYF. The full variable domain, completed using reference TRBV5-1 and TRBJ2-7, is KAGVTQTPRYLIKTRGQQVTLSCSPISGHRSVSWYQQTPGQGLQFLFEYFSETQRNKGNFPGRFSGRQFSNSRSEMNVSTLELGDSALYLCASSWGSGGSYEQYFGPGTRLTVT.

The chain uses TRBV2 and TRBJ2-3; D gene ambiguous. This CDR3 spans 12 amino acids. Germline V gene data show CDR1 as SNHLY and CDR2 as FYNNEI. The V gene lost 5 bases and the J gene lost 0 bases, with 3 bases spanning the gap. As DNA, the CDR3 is TGTGCCAGCAGTTCTAGCACAGATACGCAGTATTTT. Translation gives CASSSSTDTQYF.

This clone was picked up one time. J is TRBJ2-7 and V is TRBV7-6; the match to TRBD1 covers 10 bases. The V and J ends lost 5 bases and 6 bases, in that order; junction bases with no gene match: 10. This CDR3 is built from 15 residues. Germline loops: CDR1 SGHVS, CDR2 FNYEAQ. The DNA of the CDR3 is TGTGCCAGCAGCCGGCGGACAGGGGGTTCCATCGAGCAGTACTTC. Translation gives CASSRRTGGSIEQYF.

The rearrangement joins TRBV29-1 to TRBJ2-7; D uncertain. Germline V gene sequence: CDR1 SQVTM, CDR2 ANQGSEA. V was trimmed by 1 base and J by 3 bases, leaving 7 bases between them. The CDR3 runs 12 residues. The CDR3 sequence is CSVEVTYYEQYF. The CDR3 bases are TGCAGCGTTGAAGTCACCTACTACGAGCAGTACTTC.

This clone appeared a single time. The CDR3 loop reads CASSLGTGVRQPQHF. CDR3 bases: TGTGCCAGCAGCTTGGGGACAGGGGTTCGTCAGCCCCAGCATTTT. The V and J genes are TRBV7-6 and TRBJ1-5; TRBD1 matches at 10 bases. Trimming cost V 3 bases and J 6 bases; bases outside gene matches: 5. Germline V gene sequence: CDR1 SGHVS, CDR2 FNYEAQ. There are 15 residues in the CDR3.

The rearrangement uses TRBV5-1 and TRBJ1-3, with a possible D match to TRBD1 (5 bases). The V end lost 0 bases, the J end lost 0 bases, and 7 bases lay between the germline ends. CDR3 length: 15 amino acids. CDR1 is SGHRS and CDR2 is YFSETQ in the germline V gene. Here the CDR3 DNA reads TGCGCCAGCAGCTTGGACAGGAACTCTGGAAACACCATATATTTT. Its protein is CASSLDRNSGNTIYF.

This chain connects TRBV5-6 to TRBJ1-5; 9 positions match TRBD1. The junction had 4 bases not matched to a gene; V was cut back by 3 bases and J by 6 bases. The germline CDR1 and CDR2 sequences are SGHDT and YYEEEE. The CDR3 covers 14 residues. Here the CDR3 DNA reads TGTGCCAGCAGCTCTGGACAGGGGAGTCAGCCCCAGCATTTT. Amino acid sequence: CASSSGQGSQPQHF. The entire variable domain, with the rest obtained from reference TRBV5-6 and TRBJ1-5, is as follows: DAGVTQSPTHLIKTRGQQVTLRCSPKSGHDTVSWYQQALGQGPQFIFQYYEEEERQRGNFPDRFSGHQFPNYSSELNVNALLLGDSALYLCASSSGQGSQPQHFGDGTRLSIL.

In its sample, this clone was seen a few times. The rearrangement uses TRBV28 and TRBJ2-2, with no clear D. The germline V gene encodes CDR1 MDHEN and CDR2 SYDVKM. The V gene lost 6 bases and the J gene lost 2 bases, with 7 bases spanning the gap. The CDR3 runs to 13 residues. CDR3 coding DNA: TGTGCCAGCAGGCGCACCAACACCGGGGAGCTGTTTTTT. It encodes CASRRTNTGELFF.